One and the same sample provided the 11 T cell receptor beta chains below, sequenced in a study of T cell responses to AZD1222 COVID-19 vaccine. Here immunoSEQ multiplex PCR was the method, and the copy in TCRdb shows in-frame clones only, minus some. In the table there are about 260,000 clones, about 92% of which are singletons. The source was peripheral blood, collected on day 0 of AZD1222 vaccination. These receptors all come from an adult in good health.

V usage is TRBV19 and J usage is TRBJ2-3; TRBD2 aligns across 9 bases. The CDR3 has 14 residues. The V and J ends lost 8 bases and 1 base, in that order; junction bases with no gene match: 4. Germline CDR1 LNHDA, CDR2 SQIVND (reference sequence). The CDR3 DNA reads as TGTGCCAGTCCGACTAGCGGCCGCACAGATACGCAGTATTTT. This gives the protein CASPTSGRTDTQYF. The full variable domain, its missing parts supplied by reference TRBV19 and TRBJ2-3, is DGGITQSPKYLFRKEGQNVTLSCEQNLNHDAMYWYRQDPGQGLRLIYYSQIVNDFQKGDIAEGYSVSREKKESFPLTVTSAQKNPTAFYLCASPTSGRTDTQYFGPGTRLTVL.

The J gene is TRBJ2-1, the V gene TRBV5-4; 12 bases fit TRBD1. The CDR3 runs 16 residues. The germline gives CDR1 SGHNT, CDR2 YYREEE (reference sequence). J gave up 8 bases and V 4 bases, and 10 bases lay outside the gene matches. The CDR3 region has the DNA TGTGCCAGCAGCCCTGGGGCCGGGACAGGGGGCGATGAGCAGTTCTTC. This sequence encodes CASSPGAGTGGDEQFF.

DNA of the CDR3: TGTGCCAGCAGCTCCCTTGGGGGCGCGGGAAGCTACGAGCAGTACTTC. Encoded protein: CASSSLGGAGSYEQYF. V gene TRBV7-2 combines with J gene TRBJ2-7; D tentatively reads TRBD1 or TRBD2 (6 bases each). V was cut by 4 bases and J by 3 bases, with 19 bases left in between. Germline V lookup: CDR1 SGHTA, CDR2 FQGNSA. The CDR3 length is 16 residues.

Here the CDR3 DNA reads TGTGCCAGCTCACCTGCCGGGACAGGGAACGGGGCCAACGTCCTGACTTTC. Translated, it gives CASSPAGTGNGANVLTF. V is TRBV18 and J is TRBJ2-6; the match to TRBD1 covers 9 bases. The V and J ends lost 3 bases and 4 bases, in that order; junction bases with no gene match: 7. Germline values: CDR1 KGHSH, CDR2 LQKENI. This CDR3 is built from 17 residues.

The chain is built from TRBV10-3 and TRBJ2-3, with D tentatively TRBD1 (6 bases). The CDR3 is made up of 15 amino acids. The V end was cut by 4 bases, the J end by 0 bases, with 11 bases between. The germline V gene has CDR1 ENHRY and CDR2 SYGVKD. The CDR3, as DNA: TGTGCCATCAGTGGAGAACAGGGTAGCACAGATACGCAGTATTTT. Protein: CAISGEQGSTDTQYF.

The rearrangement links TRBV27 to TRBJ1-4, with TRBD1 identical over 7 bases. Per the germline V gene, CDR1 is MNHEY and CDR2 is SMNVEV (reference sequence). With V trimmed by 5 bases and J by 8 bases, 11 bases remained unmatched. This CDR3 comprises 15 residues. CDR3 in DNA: TGTGCCAGCAGTGACAGACAGGGAGTCATGGAAAAACTGTTTTTT. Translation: CASSDRQGVMEKLFF.

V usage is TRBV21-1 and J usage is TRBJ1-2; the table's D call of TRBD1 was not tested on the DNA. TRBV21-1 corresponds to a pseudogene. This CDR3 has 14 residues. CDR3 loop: CASSKRGDSYGYTF. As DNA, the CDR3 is TGTGCCAGCAGCAAAAGGGGGGACAGTTATGGCTACACCTTC.

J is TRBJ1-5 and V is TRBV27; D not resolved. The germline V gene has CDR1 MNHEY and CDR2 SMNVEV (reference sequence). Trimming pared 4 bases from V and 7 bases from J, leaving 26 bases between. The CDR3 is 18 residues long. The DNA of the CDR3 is TGTGCCAGCAGTTCCGGGCTCCAGGTTAATCGGCTAAGGCAGCCCCAGCATTTT. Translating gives CASSSGLQVNRLRQPQHF.

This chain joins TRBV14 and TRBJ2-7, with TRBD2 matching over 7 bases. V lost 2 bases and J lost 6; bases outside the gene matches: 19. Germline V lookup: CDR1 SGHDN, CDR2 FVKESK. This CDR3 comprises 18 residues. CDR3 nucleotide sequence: TGTGCCAGCAGCCAACTTGGGGGTCGGGCGGGGGACCCTTCCGAGCAGTACTTC. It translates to CASSQLGGRAGDPSEQYF.

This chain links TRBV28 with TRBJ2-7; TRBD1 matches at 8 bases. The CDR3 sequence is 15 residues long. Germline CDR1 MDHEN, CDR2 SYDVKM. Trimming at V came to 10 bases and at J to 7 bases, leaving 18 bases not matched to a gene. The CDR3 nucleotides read TGTGCCACCTCCGGGGTGGGTCAGGGGGCTTGGGAGCAGTACTTC. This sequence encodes CATSGVGQGAWEQYF.

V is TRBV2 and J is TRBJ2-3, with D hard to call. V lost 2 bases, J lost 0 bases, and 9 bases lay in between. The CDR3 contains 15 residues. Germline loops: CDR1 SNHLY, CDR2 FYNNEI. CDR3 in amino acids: CASSERLRSTDTQYF. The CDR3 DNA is TGTGCCAGCAGTGAAAGGTTACGAAGCACAGATACGCAGTATTTT. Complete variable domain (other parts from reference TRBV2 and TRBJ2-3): EPEVTQTPSHQVTQMGQEVILRCVPISNHLYFYWYRQILGQKVEFLVSFYNNEISEKSEIFDDQFSVERPDGSNFTLKIRSTKLEDSAMYFCASSERLRSTDTQYFGPGTRLTVL.